The T cell receptor (beta chain) under discussion was sequenced for a study of PD-1 blockade in classical Hodgkin lymphoma. Whole-study results and caveats: In CD4+ cells, TCR diversity went up significantly by C4D1, but in CD8+ cells it did not. Prior to therapy, complete responders displayed diversity much like that of newly diagnosed patients. Exclusion removed patients who began nivolumab under 1 year after ASCT.

The CDR3 spans 15 residues. Germline V gives CDR1 SGHTS, CDR2 YDEGEE. Trimming took 0 bases from V and 0 from J, leaving 9 bases between them. The time point: cycle 4 day 1 (C4D1), after 6 weeks of nivolumab. Relapse after autologous stem cell transplantation occurred in every patient, and brentuximab vedotin exposure varied. Complete response, partial response or progressive disease made up the best responses. A remark on this clone: Its antigen is undetermined.

The data were produced by immunoSEQ multiplex PCR, yet TCRdb's version contains in-frame clones alone and is incomplete. Of roughly 60,000 clones listed, approximately 94% are singletons. The material sequenced was peripheral blood mononuclear cells (PBMCs), taken before the fourth cycle of nivolumab. The V and J genes are TRBV5-8 and TRBJ1-1; D remains unclear. This clonotype was sampled from a human donor with classical Hodgkin lymphoma. CDR3 DNA sequence: TGTGCCAGCAGCTTGGCCTCGGGAATGAACACTGAAGCTTTCTTT. It is translated as CASSLASGMNTEAFF.